This T cell receptor beta chain comes out of a study of T cell responses to AZD1222 COVID-19 vaccine. Trimming left V 1 base short and J 0 bases short, with 13 bases between. This CDR3 has 17 residues. Germline V gives CDR1 MDHEN, CDR2 SYDVKM. Measured with immunoSEQ multiplex PCR; TCRdb has only the in-frame clones, and not every one. The sample gives fewer than 150,000 clones, about 90% of which show up once; 7.5% to 8% is in the top ten. V usage is TRBV28 and J usage is TRBJ1-3, with a weak D call TRBD1 (6 bases). The TCR originated in an adult in good health. This material consisted of peripheral blood, taken on day 0 of AZD1222 vaccination. This CDR3 reads CASSLYRDGASGNTIYF. The CDR3 coding sequence is TGTGCCAGCAGTTTATACAGGGACGGGGCCTCTGGAAACACCATATATTTT.